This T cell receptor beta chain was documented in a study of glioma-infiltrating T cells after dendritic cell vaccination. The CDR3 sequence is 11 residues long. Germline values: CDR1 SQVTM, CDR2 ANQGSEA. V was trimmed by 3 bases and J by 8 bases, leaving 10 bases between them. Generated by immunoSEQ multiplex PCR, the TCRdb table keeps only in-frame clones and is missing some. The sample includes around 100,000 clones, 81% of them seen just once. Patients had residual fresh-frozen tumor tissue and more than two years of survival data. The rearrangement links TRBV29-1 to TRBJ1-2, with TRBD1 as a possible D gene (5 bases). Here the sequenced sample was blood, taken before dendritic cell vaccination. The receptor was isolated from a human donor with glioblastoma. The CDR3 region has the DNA TGCAGCGTTGACAGCACAGGAGGCTACACCTTC. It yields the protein CSVDSTGGYTF.